Listed here are 25 T cell receptor beta chains from one sample, sequenced in a study of blood T cell repertoires in COVID-19. Profiling relied on immunoSEQ multiplex PCR, and the TCRdb table lists in-frame clones only, not all of them. The table lists around 310,000 clones, approximately 89% of them singletons. Sample: PBMCs or T cells enriched from blood (not recorded which). These receptor sequences come from a woman aged 40 to 50 who had recovered from COVID-19.

This chain uses TRBV7-2 with TRBJ1-1, with 8 nucleotides matching TRBD1. The CDR3 has 15 residues. After removal of 5 bases from V and 12 bases from J, the junction contained 17 bases not matched to a gene. CDR1 and CDR2 (germline): SGHTA, FQGNSA. CDR3 nucleotides: TGTGCCAGCAGCCCACAACCCGGACAGGGAGGGGTGACTTTCTTT. Protein: CASSPQPGQGGVTFF.

The chain employs TRBV11-1 and TRBJ2-3; the match to TRBD2 covers 10 bases. J gave up 9 bases and V 5 bases, and 8 bases lay outside the gene matches. CDR3 length equals 14 residues. CDR1 is SGHAT and CDR2 is FQDESV in the germline V gene (reference sequence). The chain's CDR3 is CASSLTSGPRTQYF. In nucleotides, the CDR3 is TGTGCCAGCAGCCTGACTAGCGGGCCCCGAACGCAGTATTTT.

The chain combines TRBV7-8 with TRBJ2-1; weak D call: TRBD2 (5 bases). The CDR3 has 15 amino acids. V was trimmed by 5 bases and J by 0 bases, leaving 11 bases between them. Germline values: CDR1 SGHVS, CDR2 FQNEAQ. CDR3 bases: TGTGCCAGCAGCCCGGACTTGAGCTCCTACAATGAGCAGTTCTTC. It yields the protein CASSPDLSSYNEQFF.

The genes are TRBV19 and TRBJ2-7; D is unclear. Germline-derived CDR1 and CDR2 are LNHDA and SQIVND (reference sequence). The CDR3 length is 19 residues. V was cut by 5 bases and J by 6 bases, with 32 bases left in between. The CDR3 is CASSQRALSSSPTIFEQYF. Here the CDR3 DNA reads TGTGCCAGTAGTCAGAGAGCTCTCTCCTCATCCCCTACTATTTTCGAGCAGTACTTC.

V and J are TRBV5-6 and TRBJ2-3; possibly TRBD1 for D (7 bases). This CDR3 comprises 14 residues. V was trimmed by 5 bases and J by 0 bases, leaving 10 bases between them. Germline CDR1 SGHDT, CDR2 YYEEEE. DNA for the CDR3: TGTGCCAGCAGGACAGGGACTAGCACAGATACGCAGTATTTT. Protein product: CASRTGTSTDTQYF. The full variable domain, its missing parts supplied by reference TRBV5-6 and TRBJ2-3, is DAGVTQSPTHLIKTRGQQVTLRCSPKSGHDTVSWYQQALGQGPQFIFQYYEEEERQRGNFPDRFSGHQFPNYSSELNVNALLLGDSALYLCASRTGTSTDTQYFGPGTRLTVL.

The chain couples TRBV4-1 to TRBJ1-2, with TRBD1 as a possible D gene (6 bases). Germline CDR1 is MGHRA and CDR2 is YSYEKL. The CDR3 spans 18 residues. The V end was cut by 1 base, the J end by 8 bases, with 26 bases between. DNA for the CDR3: TGCGCCAGCAGCCAAGGCCCCGGGACAACCCAGATTGGGCACGGCTACACCTTC. Translating it yields CASSQGPGTTQIGHGYTF.

The rearrangement joins TRBV4-1 to TRBJ2-1; 16 bases are shared with TRBD2. Looked up from germline, CDR1 is MGHRA and CDR2 is YSYEKL. CDR3 length: 16 residues. V trimming: 1 base; J trimming: 15 bases; junction bases outside the gene matches: 9. The DNA of the CDR3 is TGCGCCAGCAGCCAAGGGACGGGACTAGCGGGGGGGCCGTCGTTCTTC. Protein sequence: CASSQGTGLAGGPSFF.

In regard to this clone: This sample includes further DNA sequences coding for the same CDR3. The chain couples TRBV30 to TRBJ1-1; TRBD1 agrees at 7 bases. The CDR3 is 13 residues long. CDR1 is GTSNPN and CDR2 is SVGIG in the germline V gene (reference sequence). Losses at the gene ends were 0 bases for V and 4 bases for J; bases not matched to a gene: 2. The CDR3 protein is CAWSVAGGTEAFF. The DNA for the CDR3 is TGTGCCTGGAGTGTGGCAGGGGGCACTGAAGCTTTCTTT.

The rearrangement links TRBV10-3 to TRBJ2-2; D possibly corresponds to TRBD2 (6 bases). CDR1 is ENHRY and CDR2 is SYGVKD in the germline V gene. Trimming removed 5 bases from V and 0 bases from J, with 10 bases in between. CDR3 length: 15 residues. CDR3 protein: CAISTGTSNTGELFF. In nucleotides, the CDR3 is TGTGCCATCAGTACCGGGACTTCGAACACCGGGGAGCTGTTTTTT.

V usage is TRBV4-1 and J usage is TRBJ2-5; TRBD2 agrees at 9 bases. The J segment lost 4 bases and the V segment lost 1 base, leaving 7 bases of the junction unmatched. Germline V gene lookup returns CDR1 MGHRA and CDR2 YSYEKL. The CDR3 covers 16 residues. The CDR3 loop reads CASSQVGGGAGETQYF. The CDR3 DNA is TGCGCCAGCAGCCAAGTTGGCGGGGGGGCCGGAGAGACCCAGTACTTC.

This clone has more than one count but fewer than ten. The rearrangement joins TRBV15 to TRBJ2-6, with TRBD2 identical over 10 bases. The CDR3 has 19 amino acids. V shed 2 bases, J shed 0 bases, and the junction held 7 bases outside the gene matches. Germline CDR1 LNHNV, CDR2 YYDKDF (reference sequence). The CDR3 is CATSRYLAGGSSGANVLTF. The CDR3 region has the DNA TGTGCCACCAGCAGATACTTAGCGGGGGGAAGCTCTGGGGCCAACGTCCTGACTTTC.

This clone was detected once. The J gene is TRBJ2-7, the V gene TRBV6-5; 7 nucleotides line up with TRBD1. Per the germline V gene, CDR1 is MNHEY and CDR2 is SVGAGI. This CDR3 has 13 amino acids. Losses at the gene ends were 9 bases for V and 3 bases for J; bases not matched to a gene: 8. The CDR3 DNA reads as TGTGCCAGTAAAACAGGGGCCGTCTACGAGCAGTACTTC. Translating gives CASKTGAVYEQYF.

V is TRBV11-3 and J is TRBJ1-6; D remains ambiguous. This CDR3 spans 15 amino acids. CDR1 and CDR2 (germline): SGHNT, YENEEA. The V and J ends lost 0 bases and 5 bases respectively, with 8 bases between them. The CDR3 DNA follows: TGTGCCAGCAGCTTAGATGGGGAGAATAATTCACCCCTCCACTTT. Translation gives CASSLDGENNSPLHF.

This chain connects TRBV19 to TRBJ1-5; D gene ambiguous. Germline-derived CDR1 and CDR2 are LNHDA and SQIVND (reference sequence). Trimming removed 7 bases from V and 4 bases from J, with 17 bases in between. This CDR3 has 15 amino acids. The CDR3 DNA reads TGTGCCAGTAAGGTCGGCGGCAGCCTTAATCAGCCCCAGCATTTT. The encoded protein is CASKVGGSLNQPQHF.

V usage is TRBV4-3 and J usage is TRBJ2-2; TRBD2 aligns across 8 bases. The J segment lost 5 bases and the V segment lost 0 bases, leaving 8 bases of the junction unmatched. The CDR3 covers 17 residues. Germline V gene data show CDR1 as LGHNA and CDR2 as YSLEER. The CDR3 sequence is CASSQDPAGVGTGELFF. CDR3 DNA: TGCGCCAGCAGCCAAGATCCAGCGGGAGTAGGGACCGGGGAGCTGTTTTTT.

The J gene is TRBJ1-2, the V gene TRBV19; 7 bases match TRBD1. The V gene end was trimmed by 6 bases and the J gene end by 8 bases; junction bases not matched to a gene: 12. From germline, CDR1 is LNHDA and CDR2 SQIVND (reference sequence). The CDR3 is 14 amino acids. CDR3 in amino acids: CASRIFGQDGGYTF. CDR3 DNA sequence: TGTGCCAGTAGGATCTTTGGACAGGACGGGGGCTACACCTTC.

This chain links TRBV24-1 with TRBJ1-1, with 7 bases matching TRBD1. J was trimmed by 3 bases and V by 3 bases; bases with no gene match: 6. The CDR3 contains 15 residues. The germline V gene encodes CDR1 KGHDR and CDR2 SFDVKD. The CDR3 DNA is TGTGCCACCAGTGATGCCGGAGGGACAGACACTGAAGCTTTCTTT. Its translation: CATSDAGGTDTEAFF.

The chain employs TRBV24-1 and TRBJ1-1, with 7 bases matching TRBD1. The CDR3 totals 11 residues. Germline-derived CDR1 and CDR2 are KGHDR and SFDVKD. Trimming removed 8 bases from V and 5 bases from J; junction bases left unmatched: 1. CDR3 amino acids: CATKQGTEAFF. CDR3 DNA sequence: TGTGCCACCAAACAGGGGACTGAAGCTTTCTTT.

The chain links TRBV7-9 to TRBJ1-4; a weak D match, TRBD1 (5 bases). The CDR3 runs 15 residues. V lost 0 bases and J 6 bases, leaving 11 bases between the germline ends. CDR1 and CDR2 (germline): SEHNR, FQNEAQ (reference sequence). The CDR3 DNA reads as TGTGCCAGCAGCTTAGCCTCAGGGTCCCATGAAAAACTGTTTTTT. This sequence encodes CASSLASGSHEKLFF.

The CDR3 DNA reads as TGCGCCAGCAGCCAAGGGTTGGAGAATGAGCAGTTCTTC. Its translation is CASSQGLENEQFF. This chain joins TRBV4-3 and TRBJ2-1; D is unresolved. CDR1 is LGHNA and CDR2 is YSLEER in the germline V gene. The CDR3 is 13 residues long. Trimming removed 1 base from V and 7 bases from J, with 8 bases in between.

The chain employs TRBV29-1 and TRBJ1-3; no clear D. CDR1 and CDR2 from the germline V gene are SQVTM and ANQGSEA. Trimming removed 2 bases from V and 0 bases from J, with 5 bases in between. The CDR3 loop spans 13 amino acids. CDR3 amino acids: CSVEQFSGNTIYF. The DNA for the CDR3 is TGCAGCGTTGAACAGTTCTCTGGAAACACCATATATTTT.

The chain recombines TRBV5-4 with TRBJ2-2; a weak D match, TRBD2 (6 bases). The germline gives CDR1 SGHNT, CDR2 YYREEE (reference sequence). The V end lost 4 bases, the J end lost 1 base, and 14 bases lay between the germline ends. CDR3 length: 16 amino acids. The CDR3 sequence is CASSRLAELNTGELFF. CDR3 sequence (DNA): TGTGCCAGCAGCCGATTAGCGGAACTGAACACCGGGGAGCTGTTTTTT.

CDR3 nucleotide sequence: TGTGCCAGCTCACCGGTTCCGTCAGGTGACTACGAGCAGTACTTC. Its translation: CASSPVPSGDYEQYF. V and J are TRBV18 and TRBJ2-7; unclear D gene. Germline V CDR1 and CDR2: KGHSH, LQKENI. This CDR3 is built from 15 residues. V dropped 3 bases and J dropped 3 bases, with 15 bases sitting between them.

The sample holds a few counts of this clone. The chain uses TRBV16 and TRBJ1-2, with D uncertain. Trimming shortened V by 1 base and J by 2 bases, and 2 bases separated the two germline ends. Germline CDR1 and CDR2: KGHSY and FQNENV. The length of the CDR3 is 12 residues. The CDR3 spells CASSQLNYGYTF. In DNA form, the CDR3 reads TGTGCCAGCAGCCAATTAAACTATGGCTACACCTTC.

The chain has TRBV11-2 and TRBJ1-2; 9 nucleotides line up with TRBD1. Germline V gene lookup returns CDR1 SGHAT and CDR2 FQNNGV. This CDR3 contains 14 residues. Trimming took 3 bases from V and 6 from J; bases not matched to a gene: 5. The CDR3 here is CASSFGTGPNGYTF. CDR3 in DNA: TGTGCCAGCAGCTTTGGGACAGGGCCGAATGGCTACACCTTC. Complete variable domain (other parts from reference TRBV11-2 and TRBJ1-2): EAGVAQSPRYKIIEKRQSVAFWCNPISGHATLYWYQQILGQGPKLLIQFQNNGVVDDSQLPKDRFSAERLKGVDSTLKIQPAKLEDSAVYLCASSFGTGPNGYTFGSGTRLTVV.